This TCR beta chain was sequenced for a study of blood T cell repertoires in COVID-19. Across the whole study: Some COVID-19 samples were acute and others convalescent; all came from the United States, Italy and Spain. In each case, the material was cDNA or gDNA derived from T cells, B-cell-depleted T cells, or PBMCs.

The study recruited people aged about 18 to 89 years across approximately 25 US areas. Participants were placed into cohorts based on the clinical history they reported. Germline CDR1 and CDR2: MNHNY and SVGAGI (reference sequence). V dropped 0 bases and J dropped 1 base, with 10 bases sitting between them. The CDR3 is 15 residues long. Here immunoSEQ multiplex PCR was the method, and the copy in TCRdb shows in-frame clones only, minus some. The sample contains roughly 420,000 clones, roughly 88% of which appear only once. This rearrangement joins TRBV6-6 to TRBJ2-7; maybe TRBD1 (5 bases). The sequenced sample was PBMCs or T cells enriched from blood (not recorded which). The receptor was isolated from a woman between 25 and 40 years old with acute COVID-19. The CDR3 sequence: CASSYSTGYSYEQYF. Here the CDR3 DNA reads TGTGCCAGCAGTTACTCCACAGGTTATTCCTACGAGCAGTACTTC.